The clone carrying this TCR beta chain appeared a few times. Its target is unknown. This sample was taken from a study of shared clonotypes between healthy human individuals. Overall study findings and caveats: Limited genetic and exposure-history diversity came from having few donors.

This CDR3 has 17 amino acids. The germline V gene encodes CDR1 MGHDK and CDR2 SYGVNS. The V end lost 5 bases, the J end lost 0 bases, and 16 bases lay between the germline ends. Here immunoSEQ multiplex PCR was the method, and the copy in TCRdb shows in-frame clones only, minus some. The sample shows 90,000 to 130,000 clones, about 63% of them seen only once. The sample consisted of memory CD8+ T cells sorted from blood. The subset denotes: CD45RO+ cells pooled with CCR7-negative TemRA cells. The TCR sequence derives from a woman aged 30 to 39 in good health. The chain is built from TRBV25-1 and TRBJ2-2, with D perhaps TRBD1 (6 bases). The CDR3 is CASSIGTGKSNTGELFF. CDR3 DNA sequence: TGTGCCAGCAGTATTGGTACAGGGAAATCGAACACCGGGGAGCTGTTTTTT.